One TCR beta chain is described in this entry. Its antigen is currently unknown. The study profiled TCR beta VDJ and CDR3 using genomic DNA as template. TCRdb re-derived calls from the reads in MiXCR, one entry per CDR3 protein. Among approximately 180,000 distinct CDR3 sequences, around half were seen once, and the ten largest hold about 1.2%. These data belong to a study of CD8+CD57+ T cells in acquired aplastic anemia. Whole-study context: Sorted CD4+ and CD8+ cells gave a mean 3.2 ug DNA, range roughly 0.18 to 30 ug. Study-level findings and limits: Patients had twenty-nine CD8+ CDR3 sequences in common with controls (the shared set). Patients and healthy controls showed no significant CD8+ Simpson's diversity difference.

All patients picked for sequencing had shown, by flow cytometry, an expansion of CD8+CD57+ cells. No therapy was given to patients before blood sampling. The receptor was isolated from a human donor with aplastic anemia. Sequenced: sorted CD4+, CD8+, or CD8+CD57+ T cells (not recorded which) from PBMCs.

CDR3 amino acids: CASSPDGEGYTEAFF. The CDR3, as DNA: TGCGCCAGCAGTCCCGACGGTGAGGGGTACACTGAAGCTTTCTTT. The V and J genes are TRBV10-2 and TRBJ1-1; D may be TRBD1 (5 bases). CDR3 length: 15 amino acids. V was cut by 5 bases and J by 3 bases, with 16 bases left in between. The germline gives CDR1 WSHSY, CDR2 SAAADI.